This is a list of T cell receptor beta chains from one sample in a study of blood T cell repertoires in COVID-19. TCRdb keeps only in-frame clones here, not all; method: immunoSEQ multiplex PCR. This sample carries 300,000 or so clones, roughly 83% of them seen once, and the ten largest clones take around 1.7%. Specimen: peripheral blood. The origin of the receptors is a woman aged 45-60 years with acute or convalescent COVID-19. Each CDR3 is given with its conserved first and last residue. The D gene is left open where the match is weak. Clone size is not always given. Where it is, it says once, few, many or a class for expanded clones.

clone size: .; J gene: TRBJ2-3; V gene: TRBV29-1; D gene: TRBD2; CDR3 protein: CSVVSSGSPADTQYF; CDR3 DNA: TGCAGCGTTGTGTCTAGCGGGAGCCCCGCAGATACGCAGTATTTT
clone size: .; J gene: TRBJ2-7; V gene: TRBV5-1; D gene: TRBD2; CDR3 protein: CASSWGAGTGFYEQYF; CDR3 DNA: TGCGCCAGCAGCTGGGGAGCGGGAACTGGTTTTTACGAGCAGTACTTC
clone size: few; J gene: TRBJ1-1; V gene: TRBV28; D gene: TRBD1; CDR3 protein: CASRRTGGGWTEAFF; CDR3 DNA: TGTGCCAGCAGACGGACAGGTGGGGGCTGGACTGAAGCTTTCTTT
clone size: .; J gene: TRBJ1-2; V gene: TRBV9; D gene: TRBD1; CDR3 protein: CASSRRAGGDYGYTF; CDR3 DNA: TGTGCCAGCAGCCGGCGGGCAGGGGGCGACTATGGCTACACCTTC
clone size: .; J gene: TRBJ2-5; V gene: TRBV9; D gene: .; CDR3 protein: CASSVSQTSMRGRETQYF; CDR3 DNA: TGTGCCAGCAGCGTAAGCCAGACTAGTATGAGAGGAAGAGAGACCCAGTACTTC
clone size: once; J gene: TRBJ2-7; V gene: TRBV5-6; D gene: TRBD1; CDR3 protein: CASSLGDRGSYEQYF; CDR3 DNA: TGTGCCAGCAGCTTAGGGGACAGGGGCTCCTACGAGCAGTACTTC
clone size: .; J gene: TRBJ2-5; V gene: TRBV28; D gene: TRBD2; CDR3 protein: CASSLGLVRGETQYF; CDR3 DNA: TGTGCCAGCAGTTTAGGACTAGTCAGAGGGGAGACCCAGTACTTC
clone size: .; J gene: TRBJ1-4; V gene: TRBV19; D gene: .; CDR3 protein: CASSISGATNEKLFF; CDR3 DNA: TGTGCCAGTAGTATTTCGGGAGCAACTAATGAAAAACTGTTTTTT
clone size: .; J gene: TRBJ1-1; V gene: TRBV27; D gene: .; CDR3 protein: CASSLAGPFSAFF; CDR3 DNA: TGTGCCAGCAGTTTAGCGGGGCCCTTTTCTGCTTTCTTT
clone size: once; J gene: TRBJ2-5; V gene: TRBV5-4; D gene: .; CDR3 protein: CASSRYDRQGETQYF; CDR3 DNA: TGTGCCAGCAGCCGGTATGACAGGCAAGGGGAGACCCAGTACTTC
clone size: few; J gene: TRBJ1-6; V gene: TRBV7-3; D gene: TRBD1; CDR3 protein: CASSLFGRGNSPLHF; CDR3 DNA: TGTGCCAGCAGCTTATTCGGCAGGGGGAATTCACCCCTCCACTTT
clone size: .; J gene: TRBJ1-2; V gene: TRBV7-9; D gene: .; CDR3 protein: CASVEARAAGYTF; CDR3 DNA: TGTGCCAGCGTAGAGGCCCGAGCTGCTGGCTACACCTTC
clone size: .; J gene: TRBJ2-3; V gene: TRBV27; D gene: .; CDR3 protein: CASSLRGADTQYF; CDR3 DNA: TGTGCCAGCAGTTTAAGGGGCGCAGATACGCAGTATTTT
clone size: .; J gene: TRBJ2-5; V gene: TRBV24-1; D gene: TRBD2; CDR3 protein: CATSSGGHKETQYF; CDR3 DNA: TGTGCCACCAGTTCGGGAGGGCACAAAGAGACCCAGTACTTC
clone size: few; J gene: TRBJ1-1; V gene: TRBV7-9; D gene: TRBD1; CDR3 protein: CASSLAQGAREAFF; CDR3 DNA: TGTGCCAGCAGCTTAGCACAGGGGGCGCGGGAAGCTTTCTTT
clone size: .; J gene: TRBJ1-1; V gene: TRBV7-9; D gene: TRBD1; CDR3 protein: CASSSWTGEHTEAFF; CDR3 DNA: TGTGCCAGCAGCTCCTGGACAGGGGAGCACACTGAAGCTTTCTTT
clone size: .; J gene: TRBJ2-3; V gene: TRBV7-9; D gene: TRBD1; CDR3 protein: CASRSLMGQGAADTQYF; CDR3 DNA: TGTGCCAGCCGCTCCCTGATGGGACAGGGGGCCGCAGATACGCAGTATTTT